This record covers a single T cell receptor beta chain. The antigen remains undetermined. The data belong to a study of PD-1 blockade in mismatch repair-deficient tumors. Study-level background: Patients had over ten mismatch repair-deficient cancer types and were previously treated and progressing. Findings of the study overall: Rapid post-treatment expansion, then contraction, generally preceding radiologic response, marked tumor-resident clones.

PCR or immunohistochemistry showed mismatch repair deficiency in every enrolled patient. TCRs were sequenced from a few patients responding to pembrolizumab. TCRdb's table, derived via immunoSEQ multiplex PCR, lists solely in-frame clones and lacks some. The data contain roughly 110,000 clones, around 80% of them singletons. The CDR3 has 13 amino acids. The V and J ends lost 1 base and 2 bases respectively, with 6 bases between them. From germline, CDR1 is SGHDT and CDR2 YYEEEE. The sequencing used peripheral blood, collected more than 58 weeks after starting pembrolizumab. This chain links TRBV5-6 with TRBJ1-2; tentative D call: TRBD1 (5 bases). This receptor was taken from an adult with mismatch repair-deficient cancer. For the CDR3, the DNA is TGTGCCAGCAGCTTGAGGGGAAACTATGGCTACACCTTC. It specifies CASSLRGNYGYTF.